What follows are 7 T cell receptor beta chains derived from one specimen sequenced in a study of OX40 agonist ivuxolimab in advanced cancers. Profiling relied on immunoSEQ multiplex PCR, and the TCRdb table lists in-frame clones only, not all of them. The sample consists of about 35,000 clones, about four fifths of them appearing once. The sample in question was CD4+ or CD8+ T cells sorted from blood, obtained in a trial of the OX40 agonist ivuxolimab. These receptors originate from an adult with an advanced solid tumor such as melanoma, head and neck, liver or kidney cancer.

This clone appeared once. The chain carries TRBV5-1 and TRBJ2-2; D might be TRBD1 (6 bases). Trimming cost V 3 bases and J 6 bases, with 18 bases left between them. CDR1 and CDR2 from the germline V gene are SGHRS and YFSETQ. The length of the CDR3 is 16 residues. The CDR3 loop is CASSSRTVVSPGELFF. CDR3 DNA: TGCGCCAGCAGCTCAAGGACAGTCGTTAGTCCCGGGGAGCTGTTTTTT.

The V and J genes are TRBV28 and TRBJ2-7; the D is unclear. The CDR3 is 13 amino acids. CDR1 and CDR2 (germline): MDHEN, SYDVKM. V lost 7 bases, J lost 0 bases, and 10 bases lay in between. The CDR3 region has the DNA TGTGCCAGCATTAATGGCGCCTCCTACGAGCAGTACTTC. This gives the protein CASINGASYEQYF.

J is TRBJ2-7 and V is TRBV20-1, with D hard to call. Germline V lookup: CDR1 DFQATT, CDR2 SNEGSKA (reference sequence). Deletions cut 5 bases from V and 5 bases from J, with 10 bases between. CDR3 length: 11 amino acids. CDR3 sequence (DNA): TGCAGTGCTTCCCGGACCCACGAGCAGTACTTC. Translating gives CSASRTHEQYF.

The rearrangement links TRBV10-3 to TRBJ2-2; possible D gene TRBD2, 7 bases. The V gene lost 6 bases and the J gene lost 1 base, with 12 bases spanning the gap. The V gene's germline CDR1 is ENHRY and CDR2 SYGVKD. The CDR3 has 15 amino acids. The CDR3 DNA sequence: TGTGCCATCAGCCGGGGGGCCGGGAACACCGGGGAGCTGTTTTTT. Encoded protein: CAISRGAGNTGELFF.

J is TRBJ2-5 and V is TRBV27, with 11 bases aligning to TRBD2. CDR1 is MNHEY and CDR2 is SMNVEV in the germline V gene (reference sequence). This CDR3 has 16 residues. Losses at the gene ends were 6 bases for V and 5 bases for J; bases not matched to a gene: 11. The CDR3 region is CASSPRLAGRVETQYF. The CDR3 bases are TGTGCCAGCAGCCCTAGACTAGCGGGACGGGTGGAGACCCAGTACTTC.

The rearrangement uses TRBV2 and TRBJ2-3, with TRBD2 matching 15 bases. CDR1 is SNHLY, CDR2 FYNNEI, per germline. J lost 5 bases, V lost 1 base, and 1 base had no gene match. CDR3 size: 16 residues. This chain's CDR3 is CASSEGTSGRVDTQYF. CDR3 nucleotide sequence: TGTGCCAGCAGTGAAGGGACTAGCGGGAGGGTAGATACGCAGTATTTT. The whole variable domain, filled in from reference TRBV2 and TRBJ2-3, reads EPEVTQTPSHQVTQMGQEVILRCVPISNHLYFYWYRQILGQKVEFLVSFYNNEISEKSEIFDDQFSVERPDGSNFTLKIRSTKLEDSAMYFCASSEGTSGRVDTQYFGPGTRLTVL.

This chain joins TRBV10-3 and TRBJ2-3; D may be TRBD2 (7 bases). Trimming pared 9 bases from V and 2 bases from J, leaving 15 bases between. CDR3 length: 14 amino acids. The germline gives CDR1 ENHRY, CDR2 SYGVKD. CDR3 in DNA: TGTGCCATGGGACGCGCGGGGGCCACAGATACGCAGTATTTT. This sequence encodes CAMGRAGATDTQYF.